This T cell receptor beta chain was captured by sequencing in a study of control samples from healthy donors and cancer patients. Per the germline V gene, CDR1 is MNHEY and CDR2 is SVGEGT. The CDR3 is 15 amino acids. The V and J ends lost 5 bases and 2 bases, in that order; junction bases with no gene match: 9. The protocol was immunoSEQ multiplex PCR, while the TCRdb copy is restricted to in-frame clones and leaves out a portion. Here the sample spans about 40,000 clones, 90% to 95% being singletons. The rearrangement links TRBV6-2 or TRBV6-3 to TRBJ2-7; TRBD2 aligns across 7 bases. Sequencing was done on a sample of blood. The receptor was derived from a woman aged 50 to 60 in good health. The CDR3 DNA is TGTGCCAGCAGTAGCCCAGCGGGGCGAACCTACGAGCAGTACTTC. Translating gives CASSSPAGRTYEQYF.